The 18 T cell receptor beta chains below were found in one sample sequenced in a study of blood T cell repertoires in COVID-19. Sequencing was performed with immunoSEQ multiplex PCR; in TCRdb, only in-frame clones are kept and a portion is missing. The sample lists 350,000 to 450,000 clones, 86% seen once, with roughly 7.1% in the top ten. What was sequenced was peripheral blood. The receptors originated from a woman in her sixties or seventies with COVID-19, enrolled during active disease.

The chain links TRBV27 to TRBJ1-1; a possible D gene is TRBD1 (6 bases). V was cut by 8 bases and J by 0 bases, with 25 bases left in between. The germline CDR1 and CDR2 sequences are MNHEY and SMNVEV (reference sequence). CDR3 length: 18 residues. The CDR3 DNA reads as TGTGCCAGCGGATCGTCCGTGAGTTCGGGACATGTGAACACTGAAGCTTTCTTT. The encoded protein is CASGSSVSSGHVNTEAFF.

The DNA for the CDR3 is TGTGCCAGCAGCTCTTCACCCCCCGCGGGGGCCTCCAGATACGTGCAGTATTTT. Translation gives CASSSSPPAGASRYVQYF. The chain recombines TRBV7-2 with TRBJ2-3; D may be TRBD2 (7 bases). Trimming stripped 4 bases from V and 11 bases from J, with 31 bases between. The CDR3 consists of 18 residues. The germline V gene has CDR1 SGHTA and CDR2 FQGNSA.

The gene calls are TRBV14 and TRBJ2-3, with 11 bases identical to TRBD2. The germline gives CDR1 SGHDN, CDR2 FVKESK. This CDR3 spans 18 amino acids. Trimming removed 4 bases from V and 3 bases from J; junction bases left unmatched: 12. The CDR3 is CASSRHKLAGARTDTQYF. The CDR3, as DNA: TGTGCCAGCAGCCGGCATAAACTAGCGGGGGCCAGGACAGATACGCAGTATTTT.

The CDR3 coding sequence is TGTGCCAGCAGTTACCGGGACAGGGTGAACACCGGGGAGCTGTTTTTT. Protein product: CASSYRDRVNTGELFF. The chain combines TRBV6-5 with TRBJ2-2; 9 bases are a match to TRBD1. Germline loops: CDR1 MNHEY, CDR2 SVGAGI. The CDR3 has 16 amino acids. After removal of 2 bases from V and 1 base from J, the junction contained 2 bases not matched to a gene.

The chain recombines TRBV3-1 (or the pseudogene TRBV3-2) with TRBJ1-1, with TRBD1 identical over 7 bases. The V gene's germline CDR1 is LGHDT and CDR2 YNNKEL (reference sequence). CDR3 length equals 14 residues. V shed 4 bases and J 7 bases; nucleotides not matched to a gene: 9. The CDR3 loop is CASSLGRGISEAFF. The CDR3 nucleotides read TGTGCCAGCAGCCTAGGCAGGGGGATTAGTGAAGCTTTCTTT.

This clone was recorded once. V gene TRBV5-1 combines with J gene TRBJ2-6; the match to TRBD1 covers 10 bases. Germline V gene sequence: CDR1 SGHRS, CDR2 YFSETQ. V trimming: 6 bases; J trimming: 2 bases; junction bases outside the gene matches: 5. This CDR3 spans 16 amino acids. The CDR3 DNA sequence: TGCGCCAGCATCCGGGACAGGGGAGCTGGGGCCAACGTCCTGACTTTC. As protein: CASIRDRGAGANVLTF.

This chain uses TRBV5-1 with TRBJ2-1, with TRBD2 matching over 10 bases. The CDR3 runs to 15 residues. J lost 3 bases, V lost 2 bases, and 2 bases had no gene match. Germline CDR1 reads SGHRS; CDR2 reads YFSETQ. In DNA, the CDR3 is TGCGCCAGCAGCTTAGAGCGGGGGGGCTACAATGAGCAGTTCTTC. The encoded protein is CASSLERGGYNEQFF.

The V and J genes are TRBV5-1 and TRBJ1-2; 7 bases align to TRBD1. In germline, CDR1 is SGHRS, CDR2 YFSETQ. V was pared by 4 bases and J by 3 bases, with 6 bases of the junction left unmatched. The CDR3 sequence is 14 residues long. CDR3 residues: CASSKPGQHYGYTF. DNA for the CDR3: TGCGCCAGCAGCAAACCGGGACAGCACTATGGCTACACCTTC. The full variable domain, rest sourced from reference TRBV5-1 and TRBJ1-2, is KAGVTQTPRYLIKTRGQQVTLSCSPISGHRSVSWYQQTPGQGLQFLFEYFSETQRNKGNFPGRFSGRQFSNSRSEMNVSTLELGDSALYLCASSKPGQHYGYTFGSGTRLTVV.

The chain uses TRBV29-1 and TRBJ2-7, with 9 bases matching TRBD1. This CDR3 comprises 13 residues. The trim removed 6 bases at V and 5 bases at J, leaving 8 bases unmatched. In germline, CDR1 is SQVTM, CDR2 ANQGSEA. For the CDR3, the DNA is TGCAGCGTCCGGGGACAGGGCCAGGACGAGCAGTACTTC. As protein: CSVRGQGQDEQYF.

V gene TRBV7-3 combines with J gene TRBJ2-2, with D maybe TRBD1 (5 bases). Trimming shortened V by 6 bases and J by 6 bases, and 14 bases separated the two germline ends. Per the germline V gene, CDR1 is SGHTA and CDR2 is FQGTGA. This CDR3 has 14 amino acids. The CDR3 DNA is TGTGCCAGCAGTCTTGCAGGGTTCGCCGGGGAGCTGTTTTTT. Translated: CASSLAGFAGELFF.

V is TRBV11-3 and J is TRBJ2-7; 7 nucleotides match TRBD1. The CDR3 has 14 residues. The ends lost 5 bases at V and 0 bases at J; junction bases unmatched: 4. Germline CDR1 is SGHNT and CDR2 is YENEEA. The chain's CDR3 is CASSPGQSSYEQYF. The CDR3 region has the DNA TGTGCCAGCAGCCCGGGACAGAGCTCCTACGAGCAGTACTTC.

In its sample, this clone was seen once. The chain links TRBV10-3 to TRBJ1-2; D perhaps matches TRBD1 (6 bases). Germline values: CDR1 ENHRY, CDR2 SYGVKD. This CDR3 region has 15 residues. V was shortened by 1 base and J by 8 bases, with 17 bases between the two germline ends. The CDR3 nucleotides read TGTGCCATCAGTGAGTTGTTCACCCCAGGGGTCGGCTACACCTTC. The encoded protein is CAISELFTPGVGYTF.

J is TRBJ2-1 and V is TRBV9; D gene unclear. V shed 0 bases and J shed 6 bases, with 7 bases lying between them. Germline V lookup: CDR1 SGDLS, CDR2 YYNGEE. This CDR3 spans 13 amino acids. CDR3 nucleotide sequence: TGTGCCAGCAGCGTAGCTATCGCCAATGAGCAGTTCTTC. Encoded protein: CASSVAIANEQFF.

The chain carries TRBV3-1 (or the pseudogene TRBV3-2) and TRBJ2-2; 11 positions match TRBD2. The V gene end was trimmed by 1 base and the J gene end by 5 bases; junction bases not matched to a gene: 3. CDR1 LGHDT and CDR2 YNNKEL come from the germline V gene (reference sequence). The CDR3 runs to 16 residues. This chain's CDR3 is CASSQAIAGGTGELFF. CDR3 sequence (DNA): TGTGCCAGCAGCCAAGCGATAGCGGGGGGGACCGGGGAGCTGTTTTTT.

V usage is TRBV12-5 and J usage is TRBJ2-1; no clear D gene. Trimming left V 3 bases short and J 5 bases short, with 11 bases between. This CDR3 comprises 14 residues. Germline lookup yields CDR1 LGHNT and CDR2 FRNRAP. As DNA, the CDR3 is TGTGCTAGTGGTTTAGCCTTGGAGAACAATGAGCAGTTCTTC. Encoded protein: CASGLALENNEQFF.

This clone has only one observation. The rearrangement uses TRBV4-1 and TRBJ1-1, with D possibly matching TRBD1 (6 bases). The CDR3 is 14 amino acids. Per germline, CDR1 MGHRA and CDR2 YSYEKL. V was clipped by 1 base and J by 6 bases, with 12 bases between them. The CDR3 spells CASSQGDMRPEAFF. In DNA form, the CDR3 reads TGCGCCAGCAGCCAAGGGGACATGCGGCCTGAAGCTTTCTTT.

This chain connects TRBV4-1 to TRBJ2-1, with TRBD2 matching 12 bases. CDR1 MGHRA and CDR2 YSYEKL come from the germline V gene. This CDR3 comprises 15 residues. V gave up 4 bases and J gave up 5 bases; unmatched junction bases: 3. CDR3 bases: TGCGCCAGCAGCCCGACTAGCGGGGGTAACAATGAGCAGTTCTTC. It is translated as CASSPTSGGNNEQFF.

The chain joins TRBV7-8 to TRBJ2-2; D ambiguous. CDR1 is SGHVS, CDR2 FQNEAQ, per germline. This CDR3 has 14 amino acids. V was pared by 5 bases and J by 2 bases, with 9 bases between. CDR3 in amino acids: CASSPRANTGELFF. CDR3 DNA sequence: TGTGCCAGCAGCCCAAGAGCTAACACCGGGGAGCTGTTTTTT.